This T cell receptor (beta chain) is from a study of shared clonotypes between healthy human individuals. Study context: Donors were two women and a few men aged 18 to 49. Study observations and caveats: Sequencing depth was expected to affect clonotype sharing among donors.

With respect to this clone: Its antigen is as yet unknown.

CD4+ cells yielded CD45RA+ naive and CD45RA-negative memory subsets. Germline lookup yields CDR1 MDHEN and CDR2 SYDVKM. V lost 6 bases to trimming and J lost 0 bases, with 9 bases between them. This CDR3 comprises 14 residues. Data came from immunoSEQ multiplex PCR; TCRdb stores just in-frame clones and leaves some out. This table has some 1.5 million clones, 95% to 99% appearing once. Material for sequencing was naive CD4+ T cells sorted from blood. The subset denotes: CD45RA+ positively selected. The receptor was isolated from a man aged 25-45 years in good health. V and J are TRBV28 and TRBJ2-1; D is uncertain. The CDR3 bases are TGTGCCAGCAGCCGTTTTAGCTCCTACAATGAGCAGTTCTTC. Translated: CASSRFSSYNEQFF.